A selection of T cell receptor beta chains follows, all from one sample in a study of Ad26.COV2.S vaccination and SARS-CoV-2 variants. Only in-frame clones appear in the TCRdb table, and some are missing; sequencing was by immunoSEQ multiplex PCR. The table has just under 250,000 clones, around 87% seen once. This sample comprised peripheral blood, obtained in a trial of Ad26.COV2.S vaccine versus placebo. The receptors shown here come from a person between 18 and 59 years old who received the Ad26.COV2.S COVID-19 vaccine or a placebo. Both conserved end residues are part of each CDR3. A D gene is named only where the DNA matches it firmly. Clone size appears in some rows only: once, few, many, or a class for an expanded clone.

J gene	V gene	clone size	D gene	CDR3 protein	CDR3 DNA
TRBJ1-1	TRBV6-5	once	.	CASRYELGAEAFF	TGTGCCAGCAGGTATGAATTAGGGGCCGAAGCTTTCTTT
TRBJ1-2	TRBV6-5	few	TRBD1	CASRSRTGDLKGYTF	TGTGCCAGCAGGTCTCGGACAGGGGACTTGAAAGGCTACACCTTC
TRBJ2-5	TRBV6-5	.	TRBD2	CASKHTGTRMETQYF	TGTGCCAGCAAACACACCGGGACTAGGATGGAGACCCAGTACTTC
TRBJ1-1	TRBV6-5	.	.	CASSYSGEKTEAFF	TGTGCCAGCAGTTACTCCGGGGAAAAGACTGAAGCTTTCTTT
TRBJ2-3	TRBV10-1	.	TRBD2	CASNEDWEGPDTQYF	TGCGCCAGCAATGAGGACTGGGAGGGGCCCGATACGCAGTATTTT
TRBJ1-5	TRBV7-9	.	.	CASSLVGDQPQHF	TGTGCCAGCAGCTTAGTTGGGGATCAGCCCCAGCATTTT
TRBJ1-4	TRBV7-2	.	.	CASSKRAATTNEKLFF	TGTGCCAGCAGCAAAAGGGCAGCGACAACTAATGAAAAACTGTTTTTT
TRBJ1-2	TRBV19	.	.	CAPPEGDGYTF	TGTGCCCCCCCAGAGGGTGATGGCTACACCTTC
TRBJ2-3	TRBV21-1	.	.	CASSKGSGRASYPGDTQYF	TGTGCCAGCAGCAAAGGCAGCGGGAGGGCCAGCTACCCGGGGGATACGCAGTATTTT
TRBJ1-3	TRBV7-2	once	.	CASSLAMGGSGNTIYF	TGTGCCAGCAGCTTAGCGATGGGGGGCTCTGGAAACACCATATATTTT
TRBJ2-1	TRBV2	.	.	CASSVPVSYNEQFF	TGTGCCAGCAGTGTGCCGGTCTCCTACAATGAGCAGTTCTTC
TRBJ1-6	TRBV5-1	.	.	CASSPDGESHSPLHF	TGCGCCAGCAGCCCTGATGGAGAATCTCATTCACCCCTCCACTTT
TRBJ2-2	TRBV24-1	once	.	CATSKAYTGELFF	TGTGCCACTTCAAAGGCCTACACCGGGGAGCTGTTTTTT
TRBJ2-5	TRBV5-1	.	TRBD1	CASSLGPVQGKEETQYF	TGCGCCAGCAGCTTGGGGCCGGTACAGGGGAAGGAAGAGACCCAGTACTTC
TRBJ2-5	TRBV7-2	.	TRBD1	CASSPGQGGETQYF	TGTGCCAGCAGCCCGGGACAGGGTGGGGAGACCCAGTACTTC
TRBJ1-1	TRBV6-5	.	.	CASSYVVEGGEAFF	TGTGCCAGCAGTTACGTTGTGGAGGGGGGTGAAGCTTTCTTT
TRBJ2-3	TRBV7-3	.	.	CASKAPSTDTQYF	TGTGCCAGCAAGGCTCCTTCTACAGATACGCAGTATTTT
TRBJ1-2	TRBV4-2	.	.	CASAREEANYGYTF	TGTGCCAGCGCGAGGGAGGAAGCTAACTATGGCTACACCTTC
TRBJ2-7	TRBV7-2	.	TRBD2	CASSLSRPAGLYEQYF	TGTGCCAGCAGCTTAAGCCGACCAGCGGGACTCTACGAGCAGTACTTC
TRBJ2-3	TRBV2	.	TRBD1	CASRKQLQGARADTQYF	TGTGCCAGCAGGAAACAATTACAGGGGGCGAGGGCAGATACGCAGTATTTT
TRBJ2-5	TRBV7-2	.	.	CASSLWEEETQYF	TGTGCCAGCAGCTTATGGGAGGAGGAGACCCAGTACTTC
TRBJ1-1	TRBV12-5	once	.	CASGPSGSRRTEAFF	TGTGCTAGTGGTCCTTCAGGGAGTCGGAGAACTGAAGCTTTCTTT
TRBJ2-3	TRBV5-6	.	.	CASSLGARGRTDTQYF	TGTGCCAGCAGCTTGGGAGCCAGGGGCAGGACAGATACGCAGTATTTT
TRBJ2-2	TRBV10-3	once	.	CAISDSPSTGELFF	TGTGCCATCAGTGATAGCCCTTCTACCGGGGAGCTGTTTTTT
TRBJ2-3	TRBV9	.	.	CASSDGLGALGGSADTQYF	TGTGCCAGCAGCGACGGACTCGGGGCCCTAGGGGGGTCAGCAGATACGCAGTATTTT
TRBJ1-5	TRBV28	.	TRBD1	CASSTPGQGTRQPQHF	TGTGCCAGCAGCACCCCGGGACAGGGAACGCGTCAGCCCCAGCATTTT
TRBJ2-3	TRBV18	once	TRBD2	CASSPLPFLAGGLTDTQYF	TGTGCCAGCTCACCACTTCCCTTCCTAGCGGGAGGGCTAACAGATACGCAGTATTTT
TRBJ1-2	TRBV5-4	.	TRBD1	CASSSTGGYGYTF	TGTGCCAGCAGCTCTACAGGGGGCTATGGCTACACCTTC
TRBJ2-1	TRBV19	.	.	CASSIRPSATNEQFF	TGTGCCAGTAGTATCAGGCCTAGCGCTACCAATGAGCAGTTCTTC
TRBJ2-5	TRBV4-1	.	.	CASSQDGVRETQYF	TGCGCCAGCAGCCAAGATGGGGTGCGGGAGACCCAGTACTTC
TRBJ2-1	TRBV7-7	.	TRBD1	CASSLARGQYNEQFF	TGTGCTAGCAGCTTGGCCAGGGGGCAATACAATGAGCAGTTCTTC
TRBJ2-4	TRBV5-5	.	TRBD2	CASSLGLAEQNIQYF	TGTGCCAGCAGCTTGGGACTAGCGGAGCAAAACATTCAGTACTTC
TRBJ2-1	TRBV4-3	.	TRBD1	CASSAGTVGNEQFF	TGCGCCAGCAGCGCTGGGACAGTAGGTAATGAGCAGTTCTTC
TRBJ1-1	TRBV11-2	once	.	CASSLRANTEAFF	TGTGCCAGCAGCTTACGGGCGAACACTGAAGCTTTCTTT
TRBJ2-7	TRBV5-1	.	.	CASSLGSVGGEQYF	TGCGCCAGCAGCTTGGGTTCCGTCGGGGGTGAGCAGTACTTC
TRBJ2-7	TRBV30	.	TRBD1	CAWSVNRGNEQYF	TGTGCCTGGAGTGTAAACAGGGGAAACGAGCAGTACTTC
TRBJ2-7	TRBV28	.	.	CASSTQGYEQYF	TGTGCCAGCAGTACCCAGGGGTACGAGCAGTACTTC
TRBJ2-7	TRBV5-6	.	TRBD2	CASSLGREDYEQYF	TGTGCCAGCAGCTTAGGGCGGGAGGACTACGAGCAGTACTTC
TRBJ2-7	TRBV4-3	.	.	CASSQGGALHEQYF	TGCGCCAGCAGCCAAGGAGGGGCCCTACACGAGCAGTACTTC
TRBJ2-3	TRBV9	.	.	CASSEAAVTDTQYF	TGTGCCAGCAGCGAGGCGGCAGTCACAGATACGCAGTATTTT
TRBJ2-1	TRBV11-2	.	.	CASSPPTGLGFGYEQFF	TGTGCCAGCAGCCCGCCTACAGGGTTGGGGTTTGGTTATGAGCAGTTCTTC
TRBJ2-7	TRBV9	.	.	CASSAGLADYEQYF	TGTGCCAGCAGCGCCGGGCTAGCAGACTACGAGCAGTACTTC
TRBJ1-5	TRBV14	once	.	CASTFGGGGAGPQHF	TGTGCCAGCACCTTCGGGGGGGGAGGGGCAGGGCCCCAGCATTTT
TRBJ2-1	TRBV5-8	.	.	CASSLGSWTEQFF	TGTGCCAGCAGCTTGGGCAGTTGGACTGAGCAGTTCTTC
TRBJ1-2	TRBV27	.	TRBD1	CASSSRGRGGYGYTF	TGTGCCAGCAGTTCAAGGGGGCGCGGGGGCTATGGCTACACCTTC
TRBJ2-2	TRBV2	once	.	CASTSALNTGELFF	TGTGCCAGCACTAGCGCGCTAAACACCGGGGAGCTGTTTTTT
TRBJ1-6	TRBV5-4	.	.	CASSLPTGRDSPLHF	TGTGCCAGCAGCCTACCCACAGGGAGGGATTCACCCCTCCACTTT
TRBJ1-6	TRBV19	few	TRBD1	CASSLASTGINSPLHF	TGTGCCAGTAGTCTGGCCTCGACAGGGATTAATTCACCCCTCCACTTT
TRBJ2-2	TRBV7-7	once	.	CASSLVGPLTGTGELFF	TGTGCTAGCAGCTTAGTGGGACCCTTAACGGGGACCGGGGAGCTGTTTTTT
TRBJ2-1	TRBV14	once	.	CASSHWRSSYNEQFF	TGTGCCAGCAGCCACTGGAGGAGCTCCTACAATGAGCAGTTCTTC
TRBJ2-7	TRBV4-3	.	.	CASSQDTGTSYEQYF	TGCGCCAGCAGCCAAGATACCGGGACCTCCTACGAGCAGTACTTC
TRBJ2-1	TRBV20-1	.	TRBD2	CSYGRVNEQFF	TGCAGTTACGGGAGGGTCAATGAGCAGTTCTTC
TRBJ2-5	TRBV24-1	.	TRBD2	CATSGGAPMETQYF	TGTGCCACCTCCGGGGGGGCGCCGATGGAGACCCAGTACTTC
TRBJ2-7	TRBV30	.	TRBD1	CAWSVDRGQYEQYF	TGTGCCTGGAGTGTAGACAGGGGACAATACGAGCAGTACTTC
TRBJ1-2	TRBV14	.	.	CASSPIVAHPF	TGTGCCAGCAGCCCCATCGTGGCCCATCCCTTC